Each of the 2 T cell receptor beta chains below was sequenced from the same sample in a study of blood T cell repertoires in COVID-19. This table comes from immunoSEQ multiplex PCR, and its TCRdb copy is limited to in-frame clones, with some not included. The profile shows roughly 150,000 clones, about 82% of them singletons. The sample comprised peripheral blood. All receptors derive from a woman at least 80 years old with COVID-19, enrolled during active disease.

CDR3 bases: TGTGCCAGCAGTACCCAGCGGTTCCTCACAGATACGCAGTATTTT. Its translation: CASSTQRFLTDTQYF. The V call is TRBV6-5, the J call TRBJ2-3; D is perhaps TRBD2 (5 bases). This CDR3 is 15 amino acids long. V was shortened by 5 bases and J by 2 bases, with 14 bases between the two germline ends. Germline CDR1 is MNHEY and CDR2 is SVGAGI.

The V call is TRBV5-1, the J call TRBJ2-6; D gene unclear. V shed 0 bases and J shed 4 bases, with 5 bases lying between them. CDR3 length: 14 residues. CDR1 is SGHRS, CDR2 YFSETQ, per germline. The CDR3 DNA is TGCGCCAGCAGCTTGGGGCCCGGGGCCAACGTCCTGACTTTC. It yields the protein CASSLGPGANVLTF.